The TCR beta chain described here comes from a study of CD4+ T cells in melanoma. The study, taken as a whole, reports: Neoantigen-specific CD4+ T cells in melanoma reportedly had diverse differentiation states. A reported correlation linked neoantigen-specific CD4+ T cells to CD8+, macrophage and B cell function.

Per the germline V gene, CDR1 is SGHDT and CDR2 is YYEEEE. This CDR3 contains 14 residues. V shed 2 bases and J shed 2 bases, with 10 bases lying between them. TCRdb keeps only in-frame clones here, not all; method: immunoSEQ multiplex PCR. The sample consists of 9,500 to 11,000 clones, around 60% of them appearing once. This clone appeared once. The antigen is unknown. This TCR was sampled from a human donor with melanoma. This rearrangement joins TRBV5-6 to TRBJ2-5, with D hard to call. The material sequenced was cells from a culture (not recorded whether cultured in vitro). The CDR3 sequence is CASSLRSRQETQYF. In DNA, the CDR3 is TGTGCCAGCAGCTTAAGGTCAAGGCAAGAGACCCAGTACTTC.